The rows below give T cell receptor beta chains drawn from one sample of a study of Graves' ophthalmopathy and Graves' hyperthyroidism. A single record per CDR3 protein comes from TCRdb applying MiXCR to the multiplex PCR reads. Here the sample spans fewer than 600,000 distinct CDR3 sequences, 13% to 15% being singletons. Sequenced: blood. The source is a woman aged 25-40 years with Graves' ophthalmopathy. Each CDR3 is given with its conserved first and last residue. A D gene is named only where the DNA matches it firmly. Some rows mark clone size as missing; the rest say once, few, many or name a class of expanded clone.

V	D	J	size	DNA	CDR3
TRBV10-1	TRBD1	TRBJ1-2	many	TGCGCCAGCGATGGGACAGGGAGGGGCTACACCTTC	CASDGTGRGYTF
TRBV6-5	NA	TRBJ1-1	many	TGTGCCAGCAGTTCCCGGGAGGGTTTGAGGAACACTGAAGCTTTCTTT	CASSSREGLRNTEAFF
TRBV12-3/TRBV12-4	NA	TRBJ2-2	many	TGTGCCAGCAGTTCACGGGGTCGGAAAACCGGGGAGCTGTTTTTT	CASSSRGRKTGELFF
TRBV5-1	NA	TRBJ2-7	many	TGCGCCAGCAGCCCGGGCGGGGCAGGGCGCTACGAGCAGTACTTC	CASSPGGAGRYEQYF
TRBV4-1	TRBD1	TRBJ2-2	NA	TGCGCCAGGAGGAGGACGGACAGGGACACCGGGGAGCTGTTTTTT	CARRRTDRDTGELFF
TRBV30	NA	TRBJ1-5	few	TGTGCCTGGAGTGTGGCAGGGAACTTCAATCAGCCCCAGCATTTT	CAWSVAGNFNQPQHF
TRBV6-5	NA	TRBJ1-1	many	TGTGCCAGCAGTTCACGACAGCGGGGCCCCTTAGAAGCTTTCTTT	CASSSRQRGPLEAFF
TRBV11-1	NA	TRBJ2-7	NA	TGTGCCAGCAGCTTTTCACATTCGGAGCAGTACTTC	CASSFSHSEQYF
TRBV14	NA	TRBJ2-2	NA	TGTGCCAGCAGCCAAGAGATTATCGGGGAGCTGTTTTTT	CASSQEIIGELFF
TRBV28	TRBD2	TRBJ2-5	many	TGTGCCAGCAGTTTATACCGTTCGGCGGGGGGGCCTTTAGAGACCCAGTACTTC	CASSLYRSAGGPLETQYF
TRBV10-3	NA	TRBJ2-7	NA	TGTGCCATCGGACTCCTGGGTAGATCAGCAGGCGAGCAGTACTTC	CAIGLLGRSAGEQYF
TRBV7-9	NA	TRBJ2-2	many	TGTGCCAGCAGCTTAAGTGCGGTGAACACCGGGGAGCTGTTTTTT	CASSLSAVNTGELFF
TRBV10-1	NA	TRBJ1-1	NA	TGCGCCAGCACCGACGATGGGACTGAAGCTTTCTTT	CASTDDGTEAFF
TRBV28	TRBD1	TRBJ1-3	many	TGTGCCAGCAGTTCGACAGGGGATGGAAACACCATATATTTT	CASSSTGDGNTIYF
TRBV3-1	TRBD1	TRBJ2-2	NA	TGTGCCAGCAGCCAAGGTGGGGACAGGAACACCGGGGAGCTGTTTTTT	CASSQGGDRNTGELFF
TRBV2	TRBD2	TRBJ2-5	many	TGTGCCAGCAGCCGACTAGCGGGGTCCCAAGAGACCCAGTACTTC	CASSRLAGSQETQYF
TRBV28	NA	TRBJ1-6	many	TGTGCCAGCACCTCCCCGGACGGATTGACTTCACCCCTCCACTTT	CASTSPDGLTSPLHF
TRBV5-5	NA	TRBJ2-2	NA	TGTGCCAGCAGCTTTAGCCAGACCACCGGGGAGCTGTTTTTT	CASSFSQTTGELFF
TRBV24-1	TRBD1	TRBJ1-2	many	TGTGCCACCAGTGACGGGGGACAGGGGGAAGGCTACACCTTC	CATSDGGQGEGYTF
TRBV11-2	TRBD1	TRBJ1-5	many	TGTGCCAGCAGCTTAGAGACAGGGGGCGGTCAGCCCCAGCATTTT	CASSLETGGGQPQHF
TRBV7-9	NA	TRBJ2-7	NA	TGTGCCACCTCAGGTGACTACGAGCAGTACTTC	CATSGDYEQYF
TRBV10-2	NA	TRBJ2-7	many	TGCGCCAGCACTGGACTCCCAAGCTCCTACGAGCAGTACTTC	CASTGLPSSYEQYF